Included here is one TCR beta chain sequence, with context. This entry belongs to a study of cytomegalovirus exposure and HLA in healthy donors. V was trimmed by 10 bases and J by 6 bases, leaving 19 bases between them. The V gene's germline CDR1 is MNHNY and CDR2 SVGAGI (reference sequence). The CDR3 runs to 14 residues. The PCR contained 60 Vbeta and 13 Jbeta primers. Sequencing used immunoSEQ multiplex PCR; TCRdb keeps in-frame clones, though not all of them. This listing includes about 46,000 clones. The material sequenced was PBMCs. The chain links TRBV6-6 to TRBJ1-5; D is uncertain. The sequence was collected from a woman aged 40 to 50 in good health and CMV-seronegative. CDR3 sequence reads: CATSQSSGTQPQHF. CDR3 DNA sequence: TGTGCCACTTCTCAGAGTTCGGGAACTCAGCCCCAGCATTTT.